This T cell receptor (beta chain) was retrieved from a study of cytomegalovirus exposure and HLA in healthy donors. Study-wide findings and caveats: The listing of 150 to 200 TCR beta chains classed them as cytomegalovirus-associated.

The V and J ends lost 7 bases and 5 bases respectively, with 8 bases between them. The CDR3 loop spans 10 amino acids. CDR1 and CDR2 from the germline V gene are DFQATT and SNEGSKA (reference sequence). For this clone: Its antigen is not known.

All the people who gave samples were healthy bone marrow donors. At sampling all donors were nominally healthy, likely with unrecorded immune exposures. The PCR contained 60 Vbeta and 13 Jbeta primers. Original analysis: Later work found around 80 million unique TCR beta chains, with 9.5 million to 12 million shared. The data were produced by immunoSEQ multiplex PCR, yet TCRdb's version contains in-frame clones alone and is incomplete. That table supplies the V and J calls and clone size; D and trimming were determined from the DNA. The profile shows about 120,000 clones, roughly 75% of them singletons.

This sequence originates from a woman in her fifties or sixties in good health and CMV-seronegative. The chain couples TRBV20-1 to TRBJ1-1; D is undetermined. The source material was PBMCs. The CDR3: CSVPSTEAFF. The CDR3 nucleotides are TGCAGTGTACCTAGTACTGAAGCTTTCTTT.